What follows describes a single TCR beta chain. The data were obtained in a study of blood T cell repertoires in COVID-19. Study-wide context: Some COVID-19 samples were acute and others convalescent; all came from the United States, Italy and Spain. The analysed material was cDNA or gDNA that came from T cells, B-cell-depleted T cells, or PBMCs.

In the study's own analysis: For nucleated cells, counts were estimated from reference gene primer amplification. Assay: immunoSEQ multiplex PCR; the TCRdb copy retains only in-frame clones and omits some. V and J calls plus clone size are reproduced from that table; the DNA served to infer D and trimming. The sample contains roughly 280,000 clones, approximately 82% of which appear only once. The V end lost 5 bases, the J end lost 4 bases, and 15 bases lay between the germline ends. CDR1 is MNHNS, CDR2 SASEGT, per germline. The CDR3 is 15 residues long. V and J are TRBV6-1 and TRBJ2-1, with D perhaps TRBD1 (6 bases). Sequenced sample: peripheral blood. The TCR sequence derives from a man between 60 and 70 years old who had recovered from COVID-19. CDR3 region: CASSLVQGAYNEQFF. For the CDR3, the DNA is TGTGCCAGCAGTTTGGTACAGGGAGCTTACAATGAGCAGTTCTTC.